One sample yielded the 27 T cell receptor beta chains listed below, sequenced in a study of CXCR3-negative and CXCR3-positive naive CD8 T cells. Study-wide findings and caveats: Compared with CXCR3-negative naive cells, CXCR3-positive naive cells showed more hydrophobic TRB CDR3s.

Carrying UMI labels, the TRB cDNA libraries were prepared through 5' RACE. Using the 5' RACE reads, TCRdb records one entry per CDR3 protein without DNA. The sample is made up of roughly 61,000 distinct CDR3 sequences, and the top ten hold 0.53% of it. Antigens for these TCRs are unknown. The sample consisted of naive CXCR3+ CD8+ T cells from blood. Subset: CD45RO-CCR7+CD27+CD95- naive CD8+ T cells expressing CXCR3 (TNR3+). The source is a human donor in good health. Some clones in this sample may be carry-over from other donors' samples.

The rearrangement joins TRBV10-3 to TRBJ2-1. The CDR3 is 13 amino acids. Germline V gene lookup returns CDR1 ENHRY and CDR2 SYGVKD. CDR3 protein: CADPSEAPNEQFF.

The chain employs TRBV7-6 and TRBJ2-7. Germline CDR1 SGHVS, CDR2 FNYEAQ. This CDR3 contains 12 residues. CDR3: CASSFGEIAQYF.

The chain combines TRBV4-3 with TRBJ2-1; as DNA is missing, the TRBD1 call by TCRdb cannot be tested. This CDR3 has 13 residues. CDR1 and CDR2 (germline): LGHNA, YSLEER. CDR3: CASSPGRGMEQFF.

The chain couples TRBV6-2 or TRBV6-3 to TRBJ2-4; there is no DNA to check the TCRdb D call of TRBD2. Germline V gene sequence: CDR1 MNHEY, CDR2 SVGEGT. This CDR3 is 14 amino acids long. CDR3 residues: CASSSFSRGNIQYF.

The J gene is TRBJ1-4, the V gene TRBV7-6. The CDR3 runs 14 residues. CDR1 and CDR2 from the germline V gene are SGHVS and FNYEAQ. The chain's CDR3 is CASSIPRANEKLFF.

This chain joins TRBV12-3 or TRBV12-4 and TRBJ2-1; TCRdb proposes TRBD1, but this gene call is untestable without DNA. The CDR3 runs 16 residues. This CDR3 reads CASRGQGLGSYNEQFF.

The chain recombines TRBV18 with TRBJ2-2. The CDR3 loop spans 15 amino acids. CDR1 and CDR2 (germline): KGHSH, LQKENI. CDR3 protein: CASSPKSGSTGELFF.

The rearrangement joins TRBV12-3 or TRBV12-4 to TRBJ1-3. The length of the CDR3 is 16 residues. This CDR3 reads CASSFWVRPKGNTIYF.

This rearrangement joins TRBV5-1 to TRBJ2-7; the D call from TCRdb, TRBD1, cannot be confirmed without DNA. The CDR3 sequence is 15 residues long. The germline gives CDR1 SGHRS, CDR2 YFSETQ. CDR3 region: CASSLGPGNAYEQYF.

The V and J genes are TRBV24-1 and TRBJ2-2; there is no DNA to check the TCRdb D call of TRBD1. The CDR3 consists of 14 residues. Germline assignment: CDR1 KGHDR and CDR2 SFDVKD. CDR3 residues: CATRGTANTGELFF.

CDR3 sequence reads: CSASKNTEAFF. The V gene is TRBV20-1, the J gene TRBJ1-1. Germline values: CDR1 DFQATT, CDR2 SNEGSKA (reference sequence). The CDR3 runs 11 residues.

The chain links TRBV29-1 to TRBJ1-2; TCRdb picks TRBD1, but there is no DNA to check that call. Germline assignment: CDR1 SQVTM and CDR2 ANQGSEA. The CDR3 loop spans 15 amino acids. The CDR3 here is CSVEDRELGAYGYTF.

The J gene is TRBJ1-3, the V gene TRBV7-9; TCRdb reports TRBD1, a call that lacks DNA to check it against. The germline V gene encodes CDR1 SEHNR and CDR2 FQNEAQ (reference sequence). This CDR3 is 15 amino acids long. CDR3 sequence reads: CASSLMTGAGNTIYF.

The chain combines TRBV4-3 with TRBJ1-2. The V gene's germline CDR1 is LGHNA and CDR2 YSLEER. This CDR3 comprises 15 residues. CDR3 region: CASSQDLEFGYGYTF.

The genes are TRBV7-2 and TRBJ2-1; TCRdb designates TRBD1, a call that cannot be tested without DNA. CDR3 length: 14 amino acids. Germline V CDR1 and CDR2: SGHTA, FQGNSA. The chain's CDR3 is CASSSLRSYNEQFF.

The CDR3 is CASSLSGQDYSNQPQHF. V is TRBV5-4 and J is TRBJ1-5; TCRdb lists TRBD1, though no DNA is available to test this call. Per the germline V gene, CDR1 is SGHNT and CDR2 is YYREEE (reference sequence). This CDR3 region has 17 residues.

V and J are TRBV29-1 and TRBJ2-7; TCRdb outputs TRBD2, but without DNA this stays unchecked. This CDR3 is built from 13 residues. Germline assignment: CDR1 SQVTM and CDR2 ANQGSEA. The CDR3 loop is CSPGAPPGHEQYF.

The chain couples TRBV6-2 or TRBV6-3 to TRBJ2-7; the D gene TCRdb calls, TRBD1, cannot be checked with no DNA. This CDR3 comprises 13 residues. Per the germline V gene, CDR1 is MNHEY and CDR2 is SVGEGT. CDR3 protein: CASSYWGSYEQYF.

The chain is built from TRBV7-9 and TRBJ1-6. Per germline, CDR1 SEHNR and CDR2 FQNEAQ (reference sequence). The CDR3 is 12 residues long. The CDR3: CASSLGAGPLHF.

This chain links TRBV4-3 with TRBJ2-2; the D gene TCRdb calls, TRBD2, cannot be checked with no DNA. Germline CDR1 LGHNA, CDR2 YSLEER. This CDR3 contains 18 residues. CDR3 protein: CASSQAYGTSGSTGELFF.

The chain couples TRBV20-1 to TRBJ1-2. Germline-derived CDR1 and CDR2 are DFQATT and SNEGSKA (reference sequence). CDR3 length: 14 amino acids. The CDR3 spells CSARDVQSDYGYTF.

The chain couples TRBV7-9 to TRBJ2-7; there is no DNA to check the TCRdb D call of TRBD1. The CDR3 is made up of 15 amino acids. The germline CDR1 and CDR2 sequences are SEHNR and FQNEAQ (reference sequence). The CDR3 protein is CASSLVGPGGYEQYF.

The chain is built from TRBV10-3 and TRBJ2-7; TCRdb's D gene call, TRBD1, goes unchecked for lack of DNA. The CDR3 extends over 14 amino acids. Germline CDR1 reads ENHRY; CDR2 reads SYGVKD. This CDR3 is CAIRGTDLSYEQYF.

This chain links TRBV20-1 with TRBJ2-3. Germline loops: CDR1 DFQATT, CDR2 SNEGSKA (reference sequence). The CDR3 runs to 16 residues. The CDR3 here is CSARDLYREVTDTQYF.

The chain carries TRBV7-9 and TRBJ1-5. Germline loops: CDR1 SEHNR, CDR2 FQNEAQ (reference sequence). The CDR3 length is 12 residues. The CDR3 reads CASSLYSQPQHF.

CDR3 protein: CSARPAGQFYEQYF. This chain uses TRBV20-1 with TRBJ2-7; the TCRdb call, TRBD1, lacks DNA for checking. Germline V lookup: CDR1 DFQATT, CDR2 SNEGSKA (reference sequence). The CDR3 loop spans 14 amino acids.

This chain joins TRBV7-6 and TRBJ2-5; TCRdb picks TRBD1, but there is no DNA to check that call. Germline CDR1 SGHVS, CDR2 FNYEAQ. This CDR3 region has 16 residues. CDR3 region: CASSYHSQGQEETQYF.